Listed here is a single T cell receptor beta chain. The data originate from a study of blood T cell repertoires in COVID-19. Study summary: Sample material is recorded as cDNA or gDNA derived from T cells, B-cell-depleted T cells, or PBMCs.

This CDR3 spans 13 amino acids. V lost 5 bases and J 4 bases, leaving 9 bases between the germline ends. Germline V lookup: CDR1 SGHTA, CDR2 FQGNSA. Original methodology: Cell counts per sample came from amplifying reference gene primers. The assay was immunoSEQ multiplex PCR, and TCRdb's table has in-frame clones only and misses some. Clone size and V and J calls were adopted from that table, with D and trimming inferred from the DNA. The sample shows fewer than 150,000 clones, 70% to 90% of them seen only once. The sample was peripheral blood. V gene TRBV7-2 combines with J gene TRBJ1-5; D is unresolved. The sequence was collected from a woman of 80 years or more with acute or convalescent COVID-19. For the CDR3, the DNA is TGTGCCAGCAGCCTTGGGAGAAATCAGCCCCAGCATTTT. Its translation: CASSLGRNQPQHF.